Presented here are 22 T cell receptor beta chains from one specimen sequenced in a study of T cell repertoires in cytomegalovirus infection. TCRdb re-derived calls from the reads in MiXCR, one entry per CDR3 protein. The sample has just over 300,000 distinct CDR3 sequences, roughly 17% seen once; the top ten hold around 12%. Sequencing was done on a sample of PBMCs. These receptor sequences come from a human donor in good health (CMV status not recorded). Some clones in this sample may be carry-over from other donors' samples.

The chain joins TRBV7-2 to TRBJ2-1; 15 nucleotides agree with TRBD2. This CDR3 spans 16 amino acids. CDR1 and CDR2 (germline): SGHTA, FQGNSA. Germline trimming cut 5 bases from V and 8 bases from J; bases unmatched to any gene: 7. The CDR3 sequence is CASSIGLAGGLDEQFF. CDR3 sequence (DNA): TGTGCCAGCAGCATTGGACTAGCGGGGGGGCTCGATGAGCAGTTCTTC.

The chain recombines TRBV20-1 with TRBJ2-2; 9 bases match TRBD1. Germline V lookup: CDR1 DFQATT, CDR2 SNEGSKA (reference sequence). V lost 6 bases and J lost 2; bases outside the gene matches: 7. This CDR3 is built from 15 residues. CDR3 residues: CSALQGAPNTGELFF. The CDR3, as DNA: TGCAGTGCCCTACAGGGGGCCCCTAACACCGGGGAGCTGTTTTTT.

This chain uses TRBV6-5 with TRBJ2-4; D uncertain. Trimming removed 0 bases at V and 0 bases at J, with 18 bases between. The CDR3 has 19 residues. In germline, CDR1 is MNHEY, CDR2 SVGAGI. CDR3 in DNA: TGTGCCAGCAGTTACTCGACGTATAGTGGACCACTAGCCAAAAACATTCAGTACTTC. It codes for CASSYSTYSGPLAKNIQYF.

Many counts were recorded for this clonotype. J is TRBJ2-3 and V is TRBV15; 7 bases are shared with TRBD1. The CDR3 contains 17 residues. Germline V CDR1 and CDR2: LNHNV, YYDKDF (reference sequence). The junction had 8 bases not matched to a gene; V was cut back by 0 bases and J by 2 bases. The CDR3 sequence is CATSRDKTGPLTDTQYF. For the CDR3, the DNA is TGTGCCACCAGCAGAGATAAGACAGGGCCCCTCACAGATACGCAGTATTTT.

This clonotype has ten or more counts. V usage is TRBV7-6 and J usage is TRBJ2-1; D not certain. Germline-derived CDR1 and CDR2 are SGHVS and FNYEAQ. Trimming shortened V by 5 bases and J by 0 bases, and 11 bases separated the two germline ends. The CDR3 sequence is 15 residues long. The CDR3 nucleotides are TGTGCCAGCAGCCTAACCGATTCCTCCTACAATGAGCAGTTCTTC. The encoded protein is CASSLTDSSYNEQFF.

This clonotype was observed a few times. This chain links TRBV14 with TRBJ2-7; 12 bases match TRBD1. V shed 4 bases and J 3 bases; nucleotides not matched to a gene: 7. There are 16 residues in the CDR3. From germline, CDR1 is SGHDN and CDR2 FVKESK. CDR3 amino acids: CASSLGTGGFLYEQYF. DNA of the CDR3: TGTGCCAGCAGCCTGGGGACAGGGGGCTTTCTCTACGAGCAGTACTTC.

This clonotype was recorded only once. A much larger clone differs from this one at a single base, so this may be a read error. The chain recombines TRBV7-2 with TRBJ2-4; D remains unclear. V shed 5 bases and J shed 7 bases, with 15 bases lying between them. This CDR3 comprises 14 residues. Germline V gene lookup returns CDR1 SGHTA and CDR2 FQGNSA. The CDR3 is CASSPLTARNIQYF. CDR3 bases: TGTGCCAGCAGCCCACTAACGGCACGGAACATTCAGTACTTC.

This clonotype has a handful of counts. This chain links TRBV5-1 with TRBJ1-1; D unclear. Trimming removed 0 bases from V and 0 bases from J, with 9 bases in between. The CDR3 spans 15 residues. CDR1 SGHRS and CDR2 YFSETQ come from the germline V gene. As DNA, the CDR3 is TGCGCCAGCAGCTTGGTGTCCGGGATGAACACTGAAGCTTTCTTT. Translated: CASSLVSGMNTEAFF. Variable domain in full (rest from reference TRBV5-1 and TRBJ1-1): KAGVTQTPRYLIKTRGQQVTLSCSPISGHRSVSWYQQTPGQGLQFLFEYFSETQRNKGNFPGRFSGRQFSNSRSEMNVSTLELGDSALYLCASSLVSGMNTEAFFGQGTRLTVV.

This clonotype was picked up many times. The chain uses TRBV7-2 and TRBJ2-5; 7 bases line up with TRBD2. The trim removed 5 bases at V and 4 bases at J, leaving 13 bases unmatched. The CDR3 length is 16 residues. CDR1 and CDR2 from the germline V gene are SGHTA and FQGNSA. The CDR3 coding sequence is TGTGCCAGCAGCCCGAACCAGGGAGGGGAAGGAGAGACCCAGTACTTC. This translates into CASSPNQGGEGETQYF.

This sequence joins TRBV4-3 and TRBJ2-3; 8 bases line up with TRBD2. V lost 0 bases, J lost 2 bases, and 4 bases stayed unmatched. The CDR3 covers 16 residues. The germline V gene has CDR1 LGHNA and CDR2 YSLEER. CDR3 sequence (DNA): TGCGCCAGCAGCCAAGACCCAGCGGGGGTCACAGATACGCAGTATTTT. Its translation: CASSQDPAGVTDTQYF.

This clonotype was seen at least ten times. This CDR3 reads CATSTDRGHYNEQFF. CDR3 nucleotide sequence: TGTGCCACCAGCACTGACAGGGGTCACTACAATGAGCAGTTCTTC. The V gene is TRBV24-1, the J gene TRBJ2-1; TRBD1 agrees at 8 bases. J gave up 3 bases and V 7 bases, and 7 bases lay outside the gene matches. This CDR3 is 15 amino acids long. From germline, CDR1 is KGHDR and CDR2 SFDVKD.

Comments on this clonotype: Being one base from a much bigger clone, this may be a read error. This rearrangement joins TRBV7-2 to TRBJ2-3, with TRBD1 identical over 7 bases. This CDR3 region has 15 residues. The ends lost 8 bases at V and 8 bases at J; junction bases unmatched: 16. CDR1 and CDR2 (germline): SGHTA, FQGNSA. CDR3 sequence (DNA): TGTGCCAGCCGGAACAAGGCAGTTCCAGGGGGTACGCAGTATTTT. Encoded protein: CASRNKAVPGGTQYF.

This clonotype was recorded at least ten times. The chain is built from TRBV4-1 and TRBJ2-5; D is perhaps TRBD2 (6 bases). The CDR3 extends over 13 amino acids. Germline V lookup: CDR1 MGHRA, CDR2 YSYEKL. Deletions cut 8 bases from V and 4 bases from J, with 14 bases between. Written as DNA, the CDR3 is TGCGCCAGCGGCTGGACGGAGGGAGAGACCCAGTACTTC. Translated: CASGWTEGETQYF.

This clonotype was seen many times. J is TRBJ2-1 and V is TRBV3-1; 8 bases map to TRBD1. Germline CDR1 is LGHDT and CDR2 is YNNKEL (reference sequence). With V trimmed by 1 base and J by 2 bases, 4 bases remained unmatched. This CDR3 has 16 residues. CDR3 in DNA: TGTGCCAGCAGCCAAGCGGTACAGGGGGCCTACAATGAGCAGTTCTTC. This encodes CASSQAVQGAYNEQFF.

This chain connects TRBV6-2 or TRBV6-3 to TRBJ2-5; TRBD2 matches at 11 bases. The length of the CDR3 is 15 residues. Germline CDR1 is MNHEY and CDR2 is SVGEGT. With 6 bases clipped from V and 6 bases from J, the junction kept 9 bases outside the gene matches. CDR3: CASRRPTSGEQTQYF. Written as DNA, the CDR3 is TGTGCCAGCAGGCGACCGACTAGCGGGGAACAGACCCAGTACTTC.

This clonotype was observed a handful of times. V gene TRBV7-6 combines with J gene TRBJ1-2; D uncertain. Trimming removed 5 bases at V and 2 bases at J, with 9 bases between. This CDR3 has 13 residues. In germline, CDR1 is SGHVS, CDR2 FNYEAQ. CDR3 nucleotide sequence: TGTGCCAGCAGCCTCCGGGAGAACTATGGCTACACCTTC. This sequence encodes CASSLRENYGYTF.

The chain carries TRBV6-2 or TRBV6-3 and TRBJ2-7, with D perhaps matching TRBD1 (6 bases). The CDR3 is 11 amino acids. Germline V gene data show CDR1 as MNHEY and CDR2 as SVGEGT. V dropped 7 bases and J dropped 5 bases, with 9 bases sitting between them. CDR3 nucleotide sequence: TGTGCCAGCACGGACAGAAACGAGCAGTACTTC. It yields the protein CASTDRNEQYF.

V usage is TRBV9 and J usage is TRBJ2-5; a weak D match, TRBD1 (5 bases). The germline gives CDR1 SGDLS, CDR2 YYNGEE. CDR3 length: 15 amino acids. Deletions cut 2 bases from V and 2 bases from J, with 13 bases between. Here the CDR3 DNA reads TGTGCCAGCAGCGTCTCCCCGACAGAACAAGAGACCCAGTACTTC. Amino acids: CASSVSPTEQETQYF. Full variable domain (rest looked up from reference TRBV9 and TRBJ2-5): DSGVTQTPKHLITATGQRVTLRCSPRSGDLSVYWYQQSLDQGLQFLIQYYNGEERAKGNILERFSAQQFPDLHSELNLSSLELGDSALYFCASSVSPTEQETQYFGPGTRLLVL.

This chain connects TRBV20-1 to TRBJ2-5, with TRBD1 matching over 8 bases. V shed 7 bases and J 2 bases; nucleotides not matched to a gene: 15. The CDR3 contains 16 residues. Per the germline V gene, CDR1 is DFQATT and CDR2 is SNEGSKA (reference sequence). The CDR3 region has the DNA TGCAGTGGGGGATCCAACTCAGGGGGCGAGCAAGAGACCCAGTACTTC. Its protein is CSGGSNSGGEQETQYF.

This clonotype was detected a few times. This sequence joins TRBV20-1 and TRBJ1-1; TRBD1 is a possible D gene (6 bases). V lost 6 bases and J lost 0, with 11 bases in between. This CDR3 has 13 amino acids. CDR1 and CDR2 (germline): DFQATT, SNEGSKA (reference sequence). CDR3 nucleotide sequence: TGCAGTGCCCCGGGACAAATGAACACTGAAGCTTTCTTT. Protein product: CSAPGQMNTEAFF.

In its sample, this clonotype was seen many times. The chain combines TRBV7-2 with TRBJ2-1; TRBD2 aligns across 11 bases. Per germline, CDR1 SGHTA and CDR2 FQGNSA. The CDR3 covers 17 residues. The trim removed 3 bases at V and 2 bases at J, leaving 6 bases unmatched. The CDR3 DNA is TGTGCCAGCAGCTTCCTAGCGGGGGGCCTACCCTACAATGAGCAGTTCTTC. The encoded protein is CASSFLAGGLPYNEQFF.

This clonotype was observed at least ten times. The V call is TRBV7-2, the J call TRBJ1-6, with TRBD1 matching 8 bases. The CDR3 totals 16 residues. The V gene end was trimmed by 5 bases and the J gene end by 7 bases; junction bases not matched to a gene: 10. CDR1 and CDR2 (germline): SGHTA, FQGNSA. This CDR3 reads CASSTRQGSGNSPLHF. CDR3 DNA: TGTGCCAGCAGCACCCGACAGGGGTCGGGGAATTCACCCCTCCACTTT. The full variable domain, with the rest looked up from reference TRBV7-2 and TRBJ1-6, is GAGVSQSPSNKVTEKGKDVELRCDPISGHTALYWYRQSLGQGLEFLIYFQGNSAPDKSGLPSDRFSAERTGGSVSTLTIQRTQQEDSAVYLCASSTRQGSGNSPLHFGNGTRLTVT.